These T cell receptor beta chains were read from a single sample in a study of CD8 T cells in Susac syndrome. In TCRdb, the immunoSEQ multiplex PCR reads were re-called with MiXCR into one record per CDR3 protein. In the table there are 150,000 to 200,000 distinct CDR3 sequences, roughly 93% of which are singletons. Specimen: CD4+ T cells from PBMCs. These receptors were obtained from a human donor in good health. The CDR3 runs from the conserved cysteine through the conserved F or W. Fields, in order: V gene, J gene, CDR3 length, D gene, clone size, CDR3 protein, CDR3 DNA. D genes are given only for firm matches. Expanded clones get a size class; other rows say once, few or many, or leave the size out.

>TRBV18|TRBJ2-5|13|-|-
CASSPRPQETQYF
TGTGCCAGCTCACCACGGCCACAAGAGACCCAGTACTTC
>TRBV20-1|TRBJ2-2|12|TRBD1|-
CSARGQTPVLFF
TGCAGTGCTAGGGGACAGACACCCGTGCTGTTTTTT
>TRBV29-1|TRBJ2-1|10|-|-
CSARGSEQFF
TGCAGCGCCAGGGGTAGCGAGCAGTTCTTC
>TRBV20-1|TRBJ1-2|15|-|-
CSATDSSEVNYGYTF
TGCAGTGCTACGGACAGTTCTGAGGTTAACTATGGCTACACCTTC
>TRBV6-6|TRBJ1-2|14|-|few
CASSFIRGPYGYTF
TGTGCCAGCAGTTTTATCAGGGGCCCCTATGGCTACACCTTC
>TRBV24-1|TRBJ1-5|16|-|-
CATSDGRRGSGSPQHF
TGTGCCACCAGTGACGGAAGAAGGGGGAGTGGATCGCCCCAGCATTTT
>TRBV5-1|TRBJ2-7|16|-|-
CASRSNPGQSSYEQYF
TGCGCCAGCAGAAGTAATCCAGGACAAAGCTCCTACGAGCAGTACTTC
>TRBV20-1|TRBJ2-2|14|-|-
CSANRGGRTGELFF
TGCAGTGCTAACCGTGGGGGTAGAACCGGGGAGCTGTTTTTT
>TRBV9|TRBJ2-1|21|TRBD2|-
CASSFLTSPGTSGGIDGEQFF
TGTGCCAGCAGCTTTCTAACTAGCCCCGGGACTAGCGGGGGGATCGATGGTGAGCAGTTCTTC
>TRBV18|TRBJ1-2|14|-|-
CASSPSPRQAGYTF
TGTGCCAGCTCACCATCCCCTCGACAGGCGGGCTACACCTTC